This is a list of T cell receptor beta chains from one sample in a study of high-grade serous ovarian cancer treatment subgroups. Method: immunoSEQ multiplex PCR; TCRdb's copy keeps in-frame clones and lacks some. The table records roughly 20,000 clones, around 80% of them present only once. The sample consisted of tumor tissue. These receptors were taken from a human donor with high-grade serous ovarian cancer. Each CDR3 is given with its conserved first and last residue. Each record gives: D gene, CDR3 length, V gene, clone size, J gene, CDR3 protein, CDR3 DNA. A D gene is named only where the DNA matches it firmly. Clone size is not always given. Where it is, it says once, few, many or a class for expanded clones.

d_call: TRBD2; cdr3_length: 15; v_call: TRBV5-1; clone_size: -; j_call: TRBJ2-1; cdr3_aa: CASSLGEGGGNEQFF; cdr3_nt: TGCGCCAGCAGCTTGGGGGAGGGTGGGGGCAATGAGCAGTTCTTC
d_call: -; cdr3_length: 11; v_call: TRBV5-4; clone_size: -; j_call: TRBJ2-5; cdr3_aa: CASSLEETQYF; cdr3_nt: TGTGCCAGCAGCTTGGAAGAGACCCAGTACTTC
d_call: -; cdr3_length: 15; v_call: TRBV19; clone_size: -; j_call: TRBJ2-1; cdr3_aa: CASSIAGDSYNEQFF; cdr3_nt: TGTGCCAGTAGTATAGCGGGAGACTCTTACAATGAGCAGTTCTTC
d_call: TRBD1; cdr3_length: 14; v_call: TRBV18; clone_size: -; j_call: TRBJ2-7; cdr3_aa: CASSLDRVKDEQYF; cdr3_nt: TGTGCCAGCTCACTCGACAGGGTCAAGGACGAGCAGTACTTC
d_call: -; cdr3_length: 17; v_call: TRBV4-3; clone_size: -; j_call: TRBJ1-3; cdr3_aa: CASSQTKTGYSGNTIYF; cdr3_nt: TGCGCCAGCAGCCAAACCAAGACAGGCTACTCTGGAAACACCATATATTTT
d_call: -; cdr3_length: 16; v_call: TRBV2; clone_size: -; j_call: TRBJ1-2; cdr3_aa: CASSARGGGETYGYTF; cdr3_nt: TGTGCCAGCAGTGCGAGGGGCGGGGGGGAAACGTATGGCTACACCTTC
d_call: -; cdr3_length: 14; v_call: TRBV21-1; clone_size: -; j_call: TRBJ2-3; cdr3_aa: CASSRPGLGGTQYF; cdr3_nt: TGTGCCAGCAGCAGGCCAGGCCTTGGGGGTACGCAGTATTTT
d_call: TRBD1; cdr3_length: 12; v_call: TRBV29-1; clone_size: once; j_call: TRBJ2-1; cdr3_aa: CSVAQGVWEQFF; cdr3_nt: TGCAGCGTTGCGCAGGGGGTTTGGGAGCAGTTCTTC
d_call: -; cdr3_length: 14; v_call: TRBV2; clone_size: -; j_call: TRBJ1-5; cdr3_aa: CACQKGDGNQPQHF; cdr3_nt: TGTGCCTGCCAGAAGGGGGATGGCAATCAGCCCCAGCATTTT
d_call: -; cdr3_length: 13; v_call: TRBV7-3; clone_size: -; j_call: TRBJ2-3; cdr3_aa: CASSSRPGDTQYF; cdr3_nt: TGTGCCAGCAGCTCCAGGCCTGGGGATACGCAGTATTTT
d_call: TRBD1; cdr3_length: 16; v_call: TRBV7-8; clone_size: -; j_call: TRBJ1-4; cdr3_aa: CASSLGERGRQEKLFF; cdr3_nt: TGTGCCAGCAGCTTAGGCGAGAGGGGGCGTCAGGAAAAACTGTTTTTT
d_call: TRBD1; cdr3_length: 13; v_call: TRBV11-3; clone_size: -; j_call: TRBJ2-7; cdr3_aa: CASSMGQAHEQYF; cdr3_nt: TGTGCCAGCAGCATGGGACAGGCCCACGAGCAGTACTTC
d_call: -; cdr3_length: 13; v_call: TRBV2; clone_size: -; j_call: TRBJ1-5; cdr3_aa: CASTSQGNQPQHF; cdr3_nt: TGTGCCAGCACCTCACAGGGAAATCAGCCCCAGCATTTT
d_call: -; cdr3_length: 14; v_call: TRBV6-4; clone_size: -; j_call: TRBJ2-1; cdr3_aa: CASSGYQGGNEQFF; cdr3_nt: TGTGCCAGCAGTGGATACCAGGGGGGCAATGAGCAGTTCTTC
d_call: -; cdr3_length: 12; v_call: TRBV6-5; clone_size: -; j_call: TRBJ1-1; cdr3_aa: CASSSQGPEAFF; cdr3_nt: TGTGCCAGCAGTTCGCAGGGTCCTGAAGCTTTCTTT
d_call: -; cdr3_length: 16; v_call: TRBV5-1; clone_size: -; j_call: TRBJ1-1; cdr3_aa: CASSSSLQVVNTEAFF; cdr3_nt: TGCGCCAGCAGCTCCTCCCTACAGGTGGTGAACACTGAAGCTTTCTTT
d_call: -; cdr3_length: 14; v_call: TRBV12-5; clone_size: few; j_call: TRBJ2-7; cdr3_aa: CASALDSPSYEQYF; cdr3_nt: TGTGCTAGTGCCCTGGACTCCCCCTCCTACGAGCAGTACTTC
d_call: -; cdr3_length: 14; v_call: TRBV6-7; clone_size: once; j_call: TRBJ2-4; cdr3_aa: CASSTTGAKNIQYF; cdr3_nt: TGTGCCAGCAGTACGACAGGAGCCAAAAACATTCAGTACTTC
d_call: -; cdr3_length: 15; v_call: TRBV19; clone_size: -; j_call: TRBJ1-5; cdr3_aa: CASSPRDGNNQPQHF; cdr3_nt: TGTGCCAGTAGTCCCCGGGACGGCAACAATCAGCCCCAGCATTTT
d_call: TRBD1; cdr3_length: 12; v_call: TRBV29-1; clone_size: -; j_call: TRBJ2-1; cdr3_aa: CSGYRGFNEQFF; cdr3_nt: TGCAGCGGTTACAGGGGCTTCAATGAGCAGTTCTTC
d_call: -; cdr3_length: 14; v_call: TRBV5-8; clone_size: -; j_call: TRBJ2-4; cdr3_aa: CASSLGPPQNIQYF; cdr3_nt: TGTGCCAGCAGCTTGGGTCCCCCCCAAAACATTCAGTACTTC
d_call: TRBD2; cdr3_length: 17; v_call: TRBV7-2; clone_size: -; j_call: TRBJ2-5; cdr3_aa: CASSLDRTSGREETQYF; cdr3_nt: TGTGCCAGCAGCTTAGACCGGACTAGCGGGAGAGAAGAGACCCAGTACTTC
d_call: TRBD2; cdr3_length: 15; v_call: TRBV7-3; clone_size: -; j_call: TRBJ2-7; cdr3_aa: CASSLVASGTYEQYF; cdr3_nt: TGTGCCAGCAGCTTAGTAGCTAGCGGGACCTACGAGCAGTACTTC
d_call: TRBD1; cdr3_length: 14; v_call: TRBV12-5; clone_size: -; j_call: TRBJ2-1; cdr3_aa: CASVPGQGYNEQFF; cdr3_nt: TGTGCTAGTGTCCCGGGACAGGGTTACAATGAGCAGTTCTTC
d_call: TRBD1; cdr3_length: 14; v_call: TRBV7-9; clone_size: -; j_call: TRBJ1-2; cdr3_aa: CASSSGGAGYGYTF; cdr3_nt: TGTGCCAGCAGCTCAGGGGGCGCGGGCTATGGCTACACCTTC
d_call: -; cdr3_length: 13; v_call: TRBV9; clone_size: once; j_call: TRBJ1-5; cdr3_aa: CASSQDSNQPQHF; cdr3_nt: TGTGCCAGCAGCCAAGACAGCAATCAGCCCCAGCATTTT
d_call: -; cdr3_length: 16; v_call: TRBV10-3; clone_size: -; j_call: TRBJ1-2; cdr3_aa: CAISPDTTLAQGGYTF; cdr3_nt: TGTGCCATCAGTCCCGACACGACACTAGCTCAGGGTGGCTACACCTTC
d_call: TRBD2; cdr3_length: 14; v_call: TRBV7-9; clone_size: few; j_call: TRBJ2-3; cdr3_aa: CASSMAGVADTQYF; cdr3_nt: TGTGCCAGCAGTATGGCGGGAGTGGCAGATACGCAGTATTTT
d_call: TRBD2; cdr3_length: 15; v_call: TRBV6-6; clone_size: once; j_call: TRBJ2-2; cdr3_aa: CASSPGRGDTGELFF; cdr3_nt: TGTGCCAGCAGTCCCGGACGGGGGGATACCGGGGAGCTGTTTTTT
d_call: TRBD1; cdr3_length: 15; v_call: TRBV7-9; clone_size: -; j_call: TRBJ1-5; cdr3_aa: CASSPWDSLNQPQHF; cdr3_nt: TGTGCCAGCAGCCCGTGGGACAGCCTCAATCAGCCCCAGCATTTT
d_call: -; cdr3_length: 15; v_call: TRBV28; clone_size: -; j_call: TRBJ1-5; cdr3_aa: CAITPGTEFYQPQHF; cdr3_nt: TGTGCCATCACCCCGGGGACTGAATTTTATCAGCCCCAGCATTTT
d_call: TRBD1; cdr3_length: 14; v_call: TRBV11-1; clone_size: once; j_call: TRBJ1-1; cdr3_aa: CASSRGQGRTEAFF; cdr3_nt: TGTGCCAGCAGCCGGGGACAGGGACGGACTGAAGCTTTCTTT
d_call: -; cdr3_length: 11; v_call: TRBV5-8; clone_size: -; j_call: TRBJ2-1; cdr3_aa: CASKSYNEQFF; cdr3_nt: TGTGCCAGCAAGTCCTACAATGAGCAGTTCTTC
d_call: -; cdr3_length: 14; v_call: TRBV6-5; clone_size: few; j_call: TRBJ1-2; cdr3_aa: CASSYSPGTYGYTF; cdr3_nt: TGTGCCAGCAGTTACTCACCAGGGACCTATGGCTACACCTTC
d_call: TRBD2; cdr3_length: 14; v_call: TRBV6-5; clone_size: -; j_call: TRBJ2-5; cdr3_aa: CASSYSQREGIQYF; cdr3_nt: TGTGCCAGCAGTTACTCACAGCGGGAGGGCATCCAGTACTTC
d_call: -; cdr3_length: 14; v_call: TRBV13; clone_size: -; j_call: TRBJ1-6; cdr3_aa: CASTELVGDSPLHF; cdr3_nt: TGTGCCAGCACCGAATTAGTGGGGGATTCACCCCTCCACTTT
d_call: -; cdr3_length: 17; v_call: TRBV7-9; clone_size: -; j_call: TRBJ1-1; cdr3_aa: CASSRSSGAESNTEAFF; cdr3_nt: TGTGCCAGCAGCCGATCTAGTGGGGCGGAGTCGAACACTGAAGCTTTCTTT
d_call: -; cdr3_length: 13; v_call: TRBV5-1; clone_size: -; j_call: TRBJ1-5; cdr3_aa: CASSLQGNQPQHF; cdr3_nt: TGCGCCAGCAGCTTGCAGGGCAATCAGCCCCAGCATTTT
d_call: -; cdr3_length: 15; v_call: TRBV9; clone_size: -; j_call: TRBJ1-2; cdr3_aa: CASSPWAGSNYGYTF; cdr3_nt: TGTGCCAGCAGCCCGTGGGCCGGCAGTAACTATGGCTACACCTTC
d_call: -; cdr3_length: 15; v_call: TRBV4-1; clone_size: -; j_call: TRBJ1-5; cdr3_aa: CASSHLQGGNQPQHF; cdr3_nt: TGCGCCAGCAGCCACCTACAGGGTGGCAATCAGCCCCAGCATTTT
d_call: -; cdr3_length: 12; v_call: TRBV30; clone_size: -; j_call: TRBJ2-1; cdr3_aa: CAWSPGATEQFF; cdr3_nt: TGTGCCTGGAGTCCAGGAGCGACTGAGCAGTTCTTC
d_call: -; cdr3_length: 17; v_call: TRBV5-1; clone_size: -; j_call: TRBJ2-1; cdr3_aa: CASSLNFRTMVNNEQFF; cdr3_nt: TGCGCCAGCAGCCTTAATTTCCGGACGATGGTCAACAATGAGCAGTTCTTC
d_call: -; cdr3_length: 13; v_call: TRBV13; clone_size: -; j_call: TRBJ1-1; cdr3_aa: CASSGTRNTEAFF; cdr3_nt: TGTGCCAGTTCAGGAACACGGAACACTGAAGCTTTCTTT
d_call: -; cdr3_length: 13; v_call: TRBV7-2; clone_size: -; j_call: TRBJ2-5; cdr3_aa: CASRSGGGETQYF; cdr3_nt: TGTGCCAGCAGGTCAGGGGGAGGGGAGACCCAGTACTTC
d_call: TRBD1; cdr3_length: 15; v_call: TRBV28; clone_size: -; j_call: TRBJ1-1; cdr3_aa: CASRRNPDRGGRAFF; cdr3_nt: TGTGCCAGCAGGAGGAATCCGGACAGGGGTGGTCGAGCTTTCTTT
d_call: TRBD2; cdr3_length: 17; v_call: TRBV4-3; clone_size: -; j_call: TRBJ2-3; cdr3_aa: CASSQELLAGSTDTQYF; cdr3_nt: TGCGCCAGCAGCCAAGAATTACTAGCGGGTAGCACAGATACGCAGTATTTT
d_call: -; cdr3_length: 14; v_call: TRBV4-3; clone_size: -; j_call: TRBJ2-5; cdr3_aa: CASSQDRAVETQYF; cdr3_nt: TGCGCCAGCAGCCAAGACAGGGCAGTGGAGACCCAGTACTTC
d_call: -; cdr3_length: 13; v_call: TRBV1; clone_size: -; j_call: TRBJ2-5; cdr3_aa: CTSSQKRRETQYF; cdr3_nt: TGCACCAGCAGCCAGAAGCGAAGAGAGACCCAGTACTTC